The 23 T cell receptor beta chains presented below share a single source sample, sequenced in a study of T cells in Graves' hyperthyroidism and ophthalmopathy. Template material for amplifying TCR beta CDR3 regions consisted of RNA transcripts. When the TCR CDR3 underwent first-round RT-PCR, the HTBI primer set was used. TCRdb re-called the multiplex PCR reads through MiXCR, storing one row per CDR3 protein. The sample includes 450,000 to 600,000 distinct CDR3 sequences, roughly 15% of them seen just once. Material for sequencing was blood. The source is a woman aged 40 to 49 with Graves' hyperthyroidism.

As concerns this clonotype: One base away lies a much larger clone, so this may be a sequencing read error. The chain couples TRBV5-1 to TRBJ2-4, with D possibly being TRBD2 (5 bases). V lost 5 bases and J lost 1, with 13 bases in between. This CDR3 has 15 residues. Looked up from germline, CDR1 is SGHRS and CDR2 is YFSETQ. CDR3 protein: CASRLGIEAKNIQYF. The DNA for the CDR3 is TGCGCCAGCAGACTAGGGATCGAGGCCAAAAACATTCAGTACTTC.

This clonotype showed up many times. The chain employs TRBV2 and TRBJ2-1; D remains ambiguous. Trimming shortened V by 3 bases and J by 4 bases, and 13 bases separated the two germline ends. Germline lookup yields CDR1 SNHLY and CDR2 FYNNEI. CDR3 length: 15 amino acids. CDR3 in amino acids: CASSEFKGSYNEQFF. CDR3 DNA sequence: TGTGCCAGCAGTGAGTTTAAGGGTTCATACAATGAGCAGTTCTTC. Filled out from reference TRBV2 and TRBJ2-1, the complete variable domain reads EPEVTQTPSHQVTQMGQEVILRCVPISNHLYFYWYRQILGQKVEFLVSFYNNEISEKSEIFDDQFSVERPDGSNFTLKIRSTKLEDSAMYFCASSEFKGSYNEQFFGPGTRLTVL.

This chain uses TRBV4-2 with TRBJ2-1, with 9 bases lining up with TRBD2. The V gene end was trimmed by 4 bases and the J gene end by 7 bases; junction bases not matched to a gene: 11. This CDR3 spans 16 amino acids. Per the germline V gene, CDR1 is LGHNA and CDR2 is YNFKEQ. The CDR3 loop reads CASSLYSGSMSNEQFF. The CDR3 DNA reads TGTGCCAGCAGCCTCTATAGCGGGAGTATGTCGAATGAGCAGTTCTTC.

This clonotype was seen repeatedly, ten times or more. The chain links TRBV20-1 to TRBJ2-7, with D possibly being TRBD2 (6 bases). The CDR3 runs to 15 residues. The V gene lost 0 bases and the J gene lost 5 bases, with 17 bases spanning the gap. The germline CDR1 and CDR2 sequences are DFQATT and SNEGSKA (reference sequence). CDR3 nucleotides: TGCAGTGCTAGAGATCTTGCTGGGACTCTGGACGAGCAGTACTTC. Amino acids: CSARDLAGTLDEQYF.

The table lists this clonotype with many counts. J is TRBJ1-1 and V is TRBV11-2, with 8 bases identical to TRBD1. J lost 11 bases, V lost 2 bases, and 7 bases had no gene match. Germline CDR1 is SGHAT and CDR2 is FQNNGV. The length of the CDR3 is 13 residues. CDR3 nucleotide sequence: TGTGCCAGCAGCTTAACCGGACAGGGCGACGCTTTCTTT. Protein sequence: CASSLTGQGDAFF. Variable domain in full (rest from reference TRBV11-2 and TRBJ1-1): EAGVAQSPRYKIIEKRQSVAFWCNPISGHATLYWYQQILGQGPKLLIQFQNNGVVDDSQLPKDRFSAERLKGVDSTLKIQPAKLEDSAVYLCASSLTGQGDAFFGQGTRLTVV.

This clonotype showed up many times. V usage is TRBV6-1 and J usage is TRBJ2-5, with TRBD2 matching over 15 bases. Germline lookup yields CDR1 MNHNS and CDR2 SASEGT. Losses at the gene ends were 7 bases for V and 4 bases for J; bases not matched to a gene: 7. The CDR3 has 16 residues. The CDR3 nucleotides are TGTGCCAGCAAGCGGGGACTAGCGGGAGGAGGAGAGACCCAGTACTTC. Its translation: CASKRGLAGGGETQYF.

This clonotype has a count of ten or more. This chain joins TRBV20-1 and TRBJ2-7; 7 bases match TRBD1. CDR1 and CDR2 from the germline V gene are DFQATT and SNEGSKA (reference sequence). CDR3 length equals 13 residues. V shed 5 bases, J shed 5 bases, and the junction held 9 bases outside the gene matches. CDR3 in amino acids: CSALDRVGDEQYF. DNA of the CDR3: TGCAGTGCTCTAGACAGGGTGGGCGACGAGCAGTACTTC.

This clonotype was seen a few times. The gene calls are TRBV15 and TRBJ2-1, with D unresolved. The CDR3 spans 12 residues. Germline V gives CDR1 LNHNV, CDR2 YYDKDF (reference sequence). V lost 0 bases to trimming and J lost 6 bases, with 3 bases between them. CDR3 sequence (DNA): TGTGCCACCAGCAGAGATGGCAATGAGCAGTTCTTC. Its translation is CATSRDGNEQFF.

Notes on this clonotype: Since a much larger clone is just one base distant, this may be a read error. The chain employs TRBV6-1 and TRBJ1-1, with TRBD1 matching 8 bases. The V gene end was trimmed by 5 bases and the J gene end by 4 bases; junction bases not matched to a gene: 9. Germline lookup yields CDR1 MNHNS and CDR2 SASEGT. This CDR3 contains 15 residues. The CDR3 sequence is CASSHSQGALTEAFF. The CDR3, as DNA: TGTGCCAGCAGTCATAGTCAGGGGGCTCTCACTGAAGCTTTCTTT.

This clonotype has a count of ten or more. The rearrangement joins TRBV28 to TRBJ2-1; TRBD1 matches at 8 bases. The CDR3 runs 19 residues. CDR1 and CDR2 from the germline V gene are MDHEN and SYDVKM. Unmatched junction bases numbered 16, after V lost 3 bases and J lost 3 bases. CDR3 sequence: CASSLDRVTGSGIYNEQFF. The CDR3 DNA reads as TGTGCCAGCAGTTTGGACAGGGTAACAGGTTCAGGAATCTACAATGAGCAGTTCTTC.

This clonotype showed up many times. The V call is TRBV9, the J call TRBJ1-2, with TRBD1 matching over 12 bases. The CDR3 loop spans 15 amino acids. Germline lookup yields CDR1 SGDLS and CDR2 YYNGEE. V shed 0 bases, J shed 7 bases, and the junction held 4 bases outside the gene matches. The CDR3 coding sequence is TGTGCCAGCAGCGTAGAGGGACAGGGGGCGCGTGGCTACACCTTC. Amino acids: CASSVEGQGARGYTF. The variable domain in full, with the rest retrieved from reference TRBV9 and TRBJ1-2, is DSGVTQTPKHLITATGQRVTLRCSPRSGDLSVYWYQQSLDQGLQFLIQYYNGEERAKGNILERFSAQQFPDLHSELNLSSLELGDSALYFCASSVEGQGARGYTFGSGTRLTVV.

This clonotype occurred many times. This sequence joins TRBV30 and TRBJ2-7, with 8 bases identical to TRBD2. Germline V gene sequence: CDR1 GTSNPN, CDR2 SVGIG (reference sequence). The CDR3 runs to 13 residues. J lost 6 bases, V lost 4 bases, and 8 bases had no gene match. The CDR3, as DNA: TGTGCCTGGACGGGGACTAGGGCTTCCGAGCAGTACTTC. This sequence encodes CAWTGTRASEQYF.

This sequence joins TRBV19 and TRBJ2-6; maybe TRBD1 (6 bases). The ends were cut back, 4 bases at V and 1 base at J, with 14 bases in the middle. The CDR3 contains 17 residues. Germline V lookup: CDR1 LNHDA, CDR2 SQIVND (reference sequence). The CDR3 DNA reads TGTGCCAGTAGTAGCTCACGACAGGTTTCTGGGGCCAACGTCCTGACTTTC. It specifies CASSSSRQVSGANVLTF.

The CDR3 loop is CASRGQGTRGYGYTF. The CDR3 DNA is TGTGCCAGCAGGGGACAGGGAACCAGAGGGTATGGCTACACCTTC. The V gene is TRBV9, the J gene TRBJ1-2; 9 bases align to TRBD1. Unmatched junction bases numbered 10, after V lost 5 bases and J lost 5 bases. This CDR3 region has 15 residues. CDR1 and CDR2 from the germline V gene are SGDLS and YYNGEE.

Concerning this clonotype itself: A much larger clone sits a single nucleotide away, making a read error possible. The CDR3 protein is CAGSSPPAPQHF. The CDR3 coding sequence is TGTGCCGGCAGTTCACCTCCTGCGCCCCAGCATTTT. This sequence joins TRBV28 and TRBJ1-5; D is unclear. CDR3 length: 12 amino acids. CDR1 is MDHEN, CDR2 SYDVKM, per germline.

This clonotype came up many times. This chain links TRBV5-1 with TRBJ2-5; D may be TRBD1 (6 bases). The germline gives CDR1 SGHRS, CDR2 YFSETQ. The CDR3 runs 15 residues. V was shortened by 2 bases and J by 5 bases, with 16 bases between the two germline ends. The CDR3 sequence: CASSFGPGEGETQYF. The CDR3 DNA reads as TGCGCCAGCAGCTTTGGTCCAGGGGAAGGGGAGACCCAGTACTTC. Variable domain in full (rest from reference TRBV5-1 and TRBJ2-5): KAGVTQTPRYLIKTRGQQVTLSCSPISGHRSVSWYQQTPGQGLQFLFEYFSETQRNKGNFPGRFSGRQFSNSRSEMNVSTLELGDSALYLCASSFGPGEGETQYFGPGTRLLVL.

Ten or more counts support this clonotype. The rearrangement joins TRBV2 to TRBJ1-4; 8 bases line up with TRBD1. Germline CDR1 and CDR2: SNHLY and FYNNEI. The CDR3 contains 14 residues. Trimming at V came to 2 bases and at J to 5 bases, leaving 1 base not matched to a gene. CDR3 coding DNA: TGTGCCAGCAGTGAACGACAGGGGAATGAAAAACTGTTTTTT. Protein: CASSERQGNEKLFF.

This clonotype has at least ten counts. The gene calls are TRBV20-1 and TRBJ2-7; TRBD2 might be the D (5 bases). Trimming cost V 4 bases and J 6 bases, with 19 bases left between them. Germline values: CDR1 DFQATT, CDR2 SNEGSKA (reference sequence). The CDR3 sequence is 14 residues long. The chain's CDR3 is CSATGEGSTGEQYF. The CDR3 DNA reads as TGCAGTGCTACCGGCGAGGGCTCGACTGGCGAGCAGTACTTC.

The sample holds a few counts of this clonotype. The V and J genes are TRBV19 and TRBJ1-5; 11 bases are a match to TRBD1. The CDR3 extends over 15 amino acids. Trimming removed 3 bases from V and 5 bases from J; junction bases left unmatched: 3. Per the germline V gene, CDR1 is LNHDA and CDR2 is SQIVND (reference sequence). The CDR3 DNA follows: TGTGCCAGTAGTATCGGGACAGGGGGTTATCAGCCCCAGCATTTT. As protein: CASSIGTGGYQPQHF.

In this sample, this clonotype turned up a few times. V usage is TRBV5-1 and J usage is TRBJ2-5; 9 bases fit TRBD2. J gave up 4 bases and V 7 bases, and 8 bases lay outside the gene matches. This CDR3 contains 14 residues. Germline V gene sequence: CDR1 SGHRS, CDR2 YFSETQ. The CDR3 here is CASAGLAWGETQYF. The CDR3 DNA is TGCGCCAGCGCGGGACTAGCATGGGGAGAGACCCAGTACTTC.

This clonotype has just a few counts. The V and J genes are TRBV12-3 or TRBV12-4 and TRBJ2-1; TRBD2 matches 9 bases. V trimming: 0 bases; J trimming: 3 bases; junction bases outside the gene matches: 9. The CDR3 covers 18 residues. The CDR3 coding sequence is TGTGCCAGCAGTTTAGCTGAGAGACTAGCGGCCTTCTACAATGAGCAGTTCTTC. It codes for CASSLAERLAAFYNEQFF.

This chain joins TRBV20-1 and TRBJ1-1; D gene ambiguous. V lost 5 bases to trimming and J lost 2 bases, with 12 bases between them. The V gene's germline CDR1 is DFQATT and CDR2 SNEGSKA (reference sequence). The CDR3 sequence is 13 residues long. The CDR3 protein is CSARNGVNTEAFF. Written as DNA, the CDR3 is TGCAGTGCTCGAAATGGGGTTAACACTGAAGCTTTCTTT.

The chain couples TRBV19 to TRBJ2-5; no firm D call. Germline V gives CDR1 LNHDA, CDR2 SQIVND (reference sequence). With 3 bases removed from V and 2 bases from J, the gap between germline ends came to 7 bases. The CDR3 has 13 residues. The CDR3 DNA is TGTGCCAGTAGTATCCCGCAGCAAGAGACCCAGTACTTC. It translates to CASSIPQQETQYF. The full variable domain, its missing parts supplied by reference TRBV19 and TRBJ2-5, is DGGITQSPKYLFRKEGQNVTLSCEQNLNHDAMYWYRQDPGQGLRLIYYSQIVNDFQKGDIAEGYSVSREKKESFPLTVTSAQKNPTAFYLCASSIPQQETQYFGPGTRLLVL.